This entry lists 3 T cell receptor beta chains sequenced from one sample in a study of T cell repertoires in ileal Crohn's disease. TCRdb's copy holds only in-frame clones and misses some; the assay was immunoSEQ multiplex PCR. The sample records tens of thousands of clones, roughly nine tenths being singletons. The time point is: neoterminal ileum biopsy at postoperative endoscopy, about 6 months after surgery. What was sequenced was ileal tissue. These receptors were obtained from an adult with Crohn's disease.

The chain joins TRBV6-5 to TRBJ1-2; 7 bases fit TRBD1. Germline CDR1 is MNHEY and CDR2 is SVGAGI. V was clipped by 6 bases and J by 8 bases; unmatched bases: 15. The CDR3 covers 15 residues. Here the CDR3 DNA reads TGTGCCAGCAGCCCCGGGATTTTGGACAGGCGAGGCTACACCTTC. The encoded protein is CASSPGILDRRGYTF.

This clone was seen more than once but under ten times. The gene calls are TRBV19 and TRBJ2-2; D is perhaps TRBD2 (5 bases). Germline loops: CDR1 LNHDA, CDR2 SQIVND (reference sequence). The ends were cut back, 3 bases at V and 7 bases at J, with 18 bases in the middle. The CDR3 is made up of 16 amino acids. The DNA of the CDR3 is TGTGCCAGTAGTATTCGATCTTCGGGGTCCGGCGGGGAGCTGTTTTTT. Translation gives CASSIRSSGSGGELFF.

This chain uses TRBV14 with TRBJ2-1; 8 bases are shared with TRBD2. This CDR3 has 16 amino acids. Germline V gene lookup returns CDR1 SGHDN and CDR2 FVKESK. Trimming at V came to 2 bases and at J to 4 bases, leaving 7 bases not matched to a gene. The CDR3 spells CASSQRRGRIYNEQFF. DNA of the CDR3: TGTGCCAGCAGCCAACGTCGCGGGAGGATATACAATGAGCAGTTCTTC.